A single sample is the source of the 2 T cell receptor beta chains below, sequenced in a study of radiotherapy plus CTLA-4 blockade in lung cancer. Measured with immunoSEQ multiplex PCR; TCRdb has only the in-frame clones, and not every one. Here the sample spans 110,000 or so clones, just under 80% being singletons. This specimen was peripheral blood, taken from a patient treated with radiotherapy plus ipilimumab. These receptors originate from a human donor with non-small cell lung cancer who had a partial response to radiotherapy plus ipilimumab.

V usage is TRBV4-1 and J usage is TRBJ1-1, with a tentative D call TRBD1 (6 bases). Germline V gives CDR1 MGHRA, CDR2 YSYEKL. V was shortened by 0 bases and J by 5 bases, with 13 bases between the two germline ends. This CDR3 is built from 15 residues. The CDR3, as DNA: TGCGCCAGCAGCCAAGAAGGGGGGGGTAGGACTGAAGCTTTCTTT. Amino acids: CASSQEGGGRTEAFF.

V gene TRBV6-6 combines with J gene TRBJ1-2; a possible D gene is TRBD1 (5 bases). Germline assignment: CDR1 MNHNY and CDR2 SVGAGI (reference sequence). Trimming left V 0 bases short and J 6 bases short, with 14 bases between. This CDR3 region has 15 residues. For the CDR3, the DNA is TGTGCCAGCAGTTACTCGACCGGGGGGGGAGATGGCTACACCTTC. Its translation is CASSYSTGGGDGYTF.